The sequence of this TCR beta chain was determined in a study of T cell responses to AZD1222 COVID-19 vaccine. Broader study findings: Spike-specific TCR breadth and depth both grew after two AZD1222 doses. The sample set comprised mostly white British donors with more females, and clonal diversity was possibly underestimated. The CD4 TCRs associated with vaccination extended across spike and predominated at 160-218 and 743-854.

Libraries were prepared by immunoSEQ multiplex PCR; TCRdb keeps only in-frame clonotypes and omits some of them. The sample yields 180,000 or so clones, roughly nine tenths seen once. This clone was seen a handful of times. The antigen is undetermined. CDR3 length: 15 amino acids. With 1 base removed from V and 0 bases from J, the gap between germline ends came to 5 bases. The germline V gene encodes CDR1 SGHNT and CDR2 YYREEE (reference sequence). The receptor comes from an adult in good health. This chain connects TRBV5-4 to TRBJ1-6; a possible D gene is TRBD1 (5 bases). The material sequenced was peripheral blood, taken on day 0 of AZD1222 vaccination. CDR3 sequence: CASSLRGSYNSPLHF. In DNA, the CDR3 is TGTGCCAGCAGCTTGAGGGGCTCCTATAATTCACCCCTCCACTTT.